This T cell receptor (beta chain) was sequenced in a study of T cells in Graves' hyperthyroidism and ophthalmopathy (dated by TCRdb to between 2018 and 2021). Background for the entire study: Peripheral blood samples were taken at initial diagnosis, before any treatment was given. TCR V-J signatures able to tell the groups apart were searched for in a discovery cohort of 95 to 100 patients, of whom over 40 had Graves' ophthalmopathy and 55 to 65 had stable Graves' hyperthyroidism. An independent validation cohort of 18 to 20 hyperthyroidism patients and 15 or so patients who later progressed to ophthalmopathy tested prospective prediction of ophthalmopathy. The roughly 94 discovery patients were randomly divided into training and test sets at a 7:3 ratio. In over five Graves' hyperthyroidism patients, the study also compared T-cell repertoires from thyroid tissue with T-cell repertoires from blood. Following sampling, methimazole starting at 30 mg daily was given to hyperthyroidism patients, and high-dose intravenous methylprednisolone was given to ophthalmopathy patients. According to the paper, TCR Vbeta CDR3 sequencing was carried out on roughly 130 peripheral blood samples, which came from fewer than 50 ophthalmopathy, 75 to 80 hyperthyroidism and approximately 17 progressor patients. General findings and caveats noted by the study authors: In validation, progression to ophthalmopathy was predicted by the model with almost 71% sensitivity and roughly 72% specificity, a median of about 6.8 months before onset. Blood samples also contained most of the expanded thyroid clonotypes (frequency above 0.001), which suggests that blood repertoires may reflect thyroid immune responses. Sample size was not statistically predetermined, and blinding of investigators to group allocation was not performed. A 13 V-J signature model separated ophthalmopathy from stable hyperthyroidism, with 87.88% sensitivity and about 81% specificity in cross-validation and 80%/75% in testing.

Amplification of TCR beta CDR3 regions was carried out from RNA transcripts. The first round of RT-PCR for the TCR CDR3 was performed with the HTBI primer set and the Qiagen OneStep RT-PCR kit. Libraries were constructed in a second round of multiplex PCR, after which size selection and purification were carried out. The libraries were sequenced on an Illumina HiSeq2000 using paired-end 100 bp reads. The paper's data handling went like this. SOAPnuke was used to process the raw data, removing reads that contained adapters or uncalled bases, had a mean Phred below 15, or lacked an exact match to the constant primer or identifier. COPE v1.2.5 was used to merge the high-quality paired reads, and each unique nucleotide sequence was defined as a clonotype. MiTCR v1.1 was used to align the clonotypes against IMGT TRBV, TRBD and TRBJ reference segments. The analysis included only V-J combinations with a frequency above 0.0001, which together covered about 99% of the repertoires. The TCS score was defined as the ratio of F50 (clonal expansion) to E x V (chaos), calculated using BLOSUM62-based TCRdist between CDR3 peptides within each V-J. Welch's t-statistics and random forest reduced approximately 520 V-J features to 13, which were used in a naive Bayes classifier (R e1071). Using fastp trimming at Q25 and MiXCR clonotype assembly, TCRdb reanalyzed the public sequencing data and kept in-frame beta chains. One record per CDR3 amino acid sequence lists the most common genes and DNA. The V and J calls follow TCRdb's processing rather than the paper's. The sample profile shows roughly 600,000 distinct CDR3 sequences; 14% of them were found once. Around 12% of the sample is taken by the ten largest.

Ophthalmopathy patients had moderately to severely active disease, Clinical Activity Score of at least 3, NOSPECS grade of at least 4, and duration under 3 months. Exclusion was applied to patients with uncontrolled infections, other autoimmune diseases, pregnancy or lactation. Diagnoses were based on clinical symptoms, serum thyroxine and TRAb, thyroid ultrasound and orbital computed tomography. Ficoll-Paque density gradient centrifugation was used to isolate PBMCs from 8 to 10 ml of fresh peripheral blood. Total RNA was extracted using Trizol reagent, and RNA quality was assessed on an Agilent 2100 Bioanalyzer. This clonotype was recorded at least ten times. There is no known antigen for this receptor. No much larger clone is present one base from it, and per-base qualities are unavailable. The sequence was collected from a woman between 50 and 59 years old with Graves' ophthalmopathy. Sample: blood.

The encoded CDR3 is CASSLWTSGSYEQFF. The DNA is TGTGCCAGCAGTTTATGGACTAGCGGGAGTTATGAGCAGTTCTTC. This sequence uses TRBV28 and TRBJ2-1; 12 central bases correspond to TRBD2. According to the germline V gene, CDR1 reads MDHEN and CDR2 reads SYDVKM. For this chain, trimming is 0 bases at the V end and 8 bases at the J end, and the number of junction bases without a gene match is 2. Taken from cysteine to phenylalanine, the CDR3 has 15 residues. Only CDR3 DNA is held: 45 bases, read in frame from base 1.